Sequencing of this TCR beta chain was carried out in a study of blood T cell repertoires in COVID-19. Study overall: Spain, Italy and the United States supplied samples that represented acute and convalescent COVID-19. Sources were T cells, B-cell-depleted T cells, or PBMCs; the material itself was cDNA or gDNA.

Authors' methods: Estimation of nucleated cell counts was performed using reference gene primer amplification. Produced via immunoSEQ multiplex PCR; TCRdb's table is partial and in-frame only. D and trimming were read from the DNA, whereas the V and J calls and clone size are those reported in that table. Of roughly 150,000 clones in the sample, 70% to 90% were seen once. The J segment lost 8 bases and the V segment lost 3 bases, leaving 12 bases of the junction unmatched. The V gene's germline CDR1 is KGHSH and CDR2 LQKENI. The CDR3 extends over 16 amino acids. The TCR originated in a man aged 60 to 69 with acute or convalescent COVID-19. The sample was peripheral blood. The rearrangement uses TRBV18 and TRBJ2-1; 8 bases map to TRBD1. CDR3 sequence: CASSPKGQASNDEQFF. CDR3 nucleotides: TGTGCCAGCTCACCGAAGGGACAGGCTTCTAATGATGAGCAGTTCTTC.